The 14 T cell receptor beta chains below were found in one sample sequenced in a study of cytomegalovirus exposure and HLA in healthy donors. PCR involved 60 Vbeta and 13 Jbeta primers. Repertoires were generated with immunoSEQ multiplex PCR, while TCRdb's copy carries only in-frame clones and drops some. The table has about 38,000 clones, 55% to 75% seen once; the top ten hold about 17%. The sample was PBMCs. Source of these receptors: a man in his fifties in good health and CMV-seropositive.

The rearrangement uses TRBV6-5 and TRBJ1-2; the match to TRBD1 covers 7 bases. Per the germline V gene, CDR1 is MNHEY and CDR2 is SVGAGI. There are 14 residues in the CDR3. The V segment lost 0 bases and the J segment 7 bases; nucleotides outside the gene matches: 5. The CDR3 region has the DNA TGTGCCAGCAGTTACTCCAGGGGGGCCTTTGGCTACACCTTC. It yields the protein CASSYSRGAFGYTF.

There are a few counts of this clone. This chain joins TRBV6-6 and TRBJ2-7, with 8 bases that match TRBD1. The trim removed 6 bases at V and 3 bases at J, leaving 10 bases unmatched. The CDR3 is 15 amino acids. The V gene's germline CDR1 is MNHNY and CDR2 SVGAGI (reference sequence). For the CDR3, the DNA is TGTGCCAGCAGGCCCGGGACAGGCCTTAACTACGAGCAGTACTTC. It codes for CASRPGTGLNYEQYF.

The rearrangement uses TRBV11-2 and TRBJ2-1; TRBD1 matches at 9 bases. Germline V gives CDR1 SGHAT, CDR2 FQNNGV. The V segment lost 4 bases and the J segment 2 bases; nucleotides outside the gene matches: 3. CDR3 length: 15 amino acids. CDR3 region: CASSYRDRAYNEQFF. DNA for the CDR3: TGTGCCAGCAGCTACCGGGACAGGGCCTACAATGAGCAGTTCTTC.

The genes are TRBV2 and TRBJ1-2; maybe TRBD1 (5 bases). Per the germline V gene, CDR1 is SNHLY and CDR2 is FYNNEI. Trimming stripped 5 bases from V and 8 bases from J, with 15 bases between. The length of the CDR3 is 13 residues. The CDR3 bases are TGTGCCAGCAGTAGACTGCCAGGGTACGGCTACACCTTC. Amino acid sequence: CASSRLPGYGYTF.

V usage is TRBV25-1 and J usage is TRBJ2-7; 7 bases line up with TRBD1. This CDR3 has 14 residues. Looked up from germline, CDR1 is MGHDK and CDR2 is SYGVNS. The V and J ends lost 3 bases and 4 bases, in that order; junction bases with no gene match: 6. The CDR3 sequence: CASSDRQGRYEQYF. The CDR3 nucleotides read TGTGCCAGCAGTGACAGACAGGGAAGGTACGAGCAGTACTTC.

This clone has just a few counts. The chain links TRBV5-4 to TRBJ2-2; D is possibly TRBD1 (5 bases). The V gene lost 4 bases and the J gene lost 1 base, with 11 bases spanning the gap. The CDR3 has 15 residues. Germline-derived CDR1 and CDR2 are SGHNT and YYREEE (reference sequence). CDR3 DNA sequence: TGTGCCAGCAGCGGTGACAGCCTGAACACCGGGGAGCTGTTTTTT. It is translated as CASSGDSLNTGELFF.

V usage is TRBV4-1 and J usage is TRBJ2-7, with no clear D. V was clipped by 0 bases and J by 5 bases, with 8 bases between them. CDR1 and CDR2 (germline): MGHRA, YSYEKL. There are 13 residues in the CDR3. CDR3 nucleotides: TGCGCCAGCAGCCAAGACCCCCGAGACGAGCAGTACTTC. Its protein is CASSQDPRDEQYF.

This rearrangement joins TRBV7-2 to TRBJ2-3, with 11 bases aligning to TRBD2. CDR3 length: 17 residues. V was pared by 5 bases and J by 2 bases, with 9 bases of the junction left unmatched. Germline CDR1 reads SGHTA; CDR2 reads FQGNSA. The CDR3 sequence: CASSARLAGKPTDTQYF. The CDR3 DNA follows: TGTGCCAGCAGCGCTCGACTAGCGGGGAAGCCCACAGATACGCAGTATTTT.

The rearrangement joins TRBV28 to TRBJ2-7; 9 positions match TRBD1. Looked up from germline, CDR1 is MDHEN and CDR2 is SYDVKM. This CDR3 contains 14 residues. J lost 6 bases, V lost 2 bases, and 5 bases had no gene match. The CDR3 region is CASSLRQGDGEQYF. CDR3 sequence (DNA): TGTGCCAGCAGTTTAAGACAGGGGGATGGCGAGCAGTACTTC.

The CDR3 is CASSKTNNDYGYTF. The CDR3, as DNA: TGTGCCAGCAGCAAGACAAACAACGACTATGGCTACACCTTC. This chain uses TRBV21-1 with TRBJ1-2; TRBD1, the table's D call, was not compared with the DNA. TRBV21-1 is listed as a pseudogene. The CDR3 loop spans 14 amino acids.

The chain is built from TRBV7-9 and TRBJ1-1; 11 bases fit TRBD1. J lost 3 bases, V lost 5 bases, and 11 bases had no gene match. This CDR3 region has 17 residues. CDR1 SEHNR and CDR2 FQNEAQ come from the germline V gene (reference sequence). CDR3: CASSLGQGARLDTEAFF. In DNA, the CDR3 is TGTGCCAGCAGCCTTGGACAGGGGGCGCGGTTGGACACTGAAGCTTTCTTT.

This chain uses TRBV15 with TRBJ1-4; D not certain. CDR1 and CDR2 (germline): LNHNV, YYDKDF (reference sequence). The length of the CDR3 is 12 residues. Trimming removed 5 bases at V and 7 bases at J, with 8 bases between. The CDR3 nucleotides are TGTGCCACCAGCGGAAGCGGTGAAAAACTGTTTTTT. Translating gives CATSGSGEKLFF.

This clone was picked up one time. V gene TRBV6-1 combines with J gene TRBJ2-7; possible D gene TRBD1, 5 bases. The CDR3 loop spans 14 amino acids. V shed 3 bases and J shed 2 bases, with 11 bases lying between them. Germline loops: CDR1 MNHNS, CDR2 SASEGT. The DNA for the CDR3 is TGTGCCAGCAGTGATCAGCAGGGAACCTACGAGCAGTACTTC. Protein: CASSDQQGTYEQYF.

The chain combines TRBV6-6 with TRBJ1-2, with D possibly TRBD1 on 5 matching bases. V was cut by 2 bases and J by 3 bases, with 10 bases left in between. The germline CDR1 and CDR2 sequences are MNHNY and SVGAGI (reference sequence). The CDR3 contains 14 residues. The CDR3 reads CASSYGGKDYGYTF. The CDR3 nucleotides read TGTGCCAGCAGTTACGGGGGGAAAGACTATGGCTACACCTTC.